This TCR beta chain was retrieved from a study of blood T cell repertoires in COVID-19. At the level of the study: Both acute and convalescent COVID-19 samples were obtained from the United States, Italy and Spain. PBMCs, B-cell-depleted T cells, or T cells were the source of the cDNA or gDNA that made up the material.

The CDR3 has 11 amino acids. In germline, CDR1 is GTSNPN, CDR2 SVGIG (reference sequence). Trimming cost V 5 bases and J 4 bases, with 8 bases left between them. The authors' processing: The authors estimated nucleated cell counts from reference gene primer amplification. Produced via immunoSEQ multiplex PCR; TCRdb's table is partial and in-frame only. V and J calls and clone size follow that table, whereas D and trimming were derived from the DNA. Of some 270,000 clones detected, more than 85% appear once; the ten largest clones hold roughly 0.8%. The sequence came from a man younger than 45 with acute or convalescent COVID-19. Input material: peripheral blood. J is TRBJ1-2 and V is TRBV30; no clear D gene. The CDR3 nucleotides read TGTGCCTGGGGCCACAGCTATGGCTACACCTTC. Its translation: CAWGHSYGYTF.